This T cell receptor beta chain was recorded in a study of blood T cell repertoires in COVID-19. Only in-frame clones appear in the TCRdb table, and some are missing; sequencing was by immunoSEQ multiplex PCR. Among roughly 150,000 clones, about 86% were seen once, and the ten largest hold roughly 20%. CDR3 size: 15 residues. Trimming removed 5 bases from V and 2 bases from J; junction bases left unmatched: 2. Per the germline V gene, CDR1 is SNHLY and CDR2 is FYNNEI. This receptor was taken from a woman in her 70s who had recovered from COVID-19. The V and J genes are TRBV2 and TRBJ1-5; 11 bases match TRBD1. Material for sequencing was peripheral blood. Here the CDR3 DNA reads TGTGCCAGCAGTCCGGGACAGGGGGGCAATCAGCCCCAGCATTTT. This codes for CASSPGQGGNQPQHF.